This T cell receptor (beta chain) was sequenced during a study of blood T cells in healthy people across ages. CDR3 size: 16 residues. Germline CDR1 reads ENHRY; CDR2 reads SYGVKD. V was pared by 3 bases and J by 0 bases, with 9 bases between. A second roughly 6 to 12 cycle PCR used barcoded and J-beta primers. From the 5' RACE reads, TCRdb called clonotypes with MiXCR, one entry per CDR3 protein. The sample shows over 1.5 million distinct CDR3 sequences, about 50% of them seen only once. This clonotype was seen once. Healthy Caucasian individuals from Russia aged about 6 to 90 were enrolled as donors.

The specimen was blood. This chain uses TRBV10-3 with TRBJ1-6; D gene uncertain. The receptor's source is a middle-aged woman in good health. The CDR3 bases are TGTGCCATCAGTGACCAGTTTGGCTCCTATAATTCACCCCTCCACTTT. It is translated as CAISDQFGSYNSPLHF.